This T cell receptor (beta chain) was sequenced during a study of blood T cell repertoires in COVID-19. The assay was immunoSEQ multiplex PCR, and TCRdb's table has in-frame clones only and misses some. The data contain 95,000 to 100,000 clones, around 84% of them singletons. CDR1 is SEHNR and CDR2 is FQNEAQ in the germline V gene (reference sequence). This CDR3 comprises 15 residues. For this clone: Mismatch with germline at one junction end may stem from a read error.

Sequenced sample: peripheral blood. This TCR derives from a woman between 65 and 79 years old with active or convalescent COVID-19. V usage is TRBV7-9 and J usage is TRBJ2-2, with TRBD2 identical over 9 bases. The CDR3 DNA is TGTGCCAGCAGCCTAGCGGGACTGAACACCGGGGAGCTGTTTTTT. This encodes CASSLAGLNTGELFF.